The following is a TCR beta chain sequence with its context. The antigen remains unidentified. The entry originates in a study of T cells in localized non-small cell lung cancer. General observations from the study: A median approximately 60 of the top 100 tumor clones appeared in adjacent lung. Sequencing was restricted to one tumor region; therefore, heterogeneity remains possible.

Profiling relied on immunoSEQ multiplex PCR, and the TCRdb table lists in-frame clones only, not all of them. Of 25,000 to 30,000 clones listed, around 90% are singletons. Germline-derived CDR1 and CDR2 are MNHEY and SMNVEV (reference sequence). The CDR3 runs to 16 residues. Between the trimmed V and J ends, which lost 5 bases and 0 bases, there was a span of 17 bases. J is TRBJ2-7 and V is TRBV27, with no clear D. The TCR sequence derives from a woman aged 18-49 years with stage I lung adenocarcinoma. Material: peripheral blood, obtained before any cancer treatment. The CDR3 DNA sequence: TGTGCCAGCAGTCTCATCTCGGAAAGGGTCTCCTACGAGCAGTACTTC. Translation gives CASSLISERVSYEQYF.